The 28 T cell receptor beta chains below come from one sample, sequenced in a study of CXCR3-negative and CXCR3-positive naive CD8 T cells. It was by 5' RACE with UMI labels that the TRB cDNA libraries were prepared. Using the 5' RACE reads, TCRdb records one entry per CDR3 protein without DNA. This table lists 45,000 to 70,000 distinct CDR3 sequences. The sequenced sample consisted of memory CD8+ T cells from blood. The receptors shown here come from a human donor in good health. Some clones in this sample may be carry-over from other donors' samples.

The chain has TRBV7-6 and TRBJ1-1. Germline CDR1 reads SGHVS; CDR2 reads FNYEAQ. The CDR3 has 16 residues. This CDR3 reads CASSLGLAPPNTEAFF.

The CDR3 protein is CASSVRDRGLIRDTEAFF. V gene TRBV11-3 combines with J gene TRBJ1-1; TCRdb gives TRBD1 as the D gene, but with no DNA this cannot be confirmed. From germline, CDR1 is SGHNT and CDR2 YENEEA. This CDR3 has 18 residues. Full variable domain (rest looked up from reference TRBV11-3 and TRBJ1-1): EAGVVQSPRYKIIEKKQPVAFWCNPISGHNTLYWYLQNLGQGPELLIRYENEEAVDDSQLPKDRFSAERLKGVDSTLKIQPAELGDSAVYLCASSVRDRGLIRDTEAFFGQGTRLTVV.

The chain couples TRBV4-1 to TRBJ2-3. The germline gives CDR1 MGHRA, CDR2 YSYEKL. The CDR3 covers 13 residues. CDR3 protein: CASSQMPTATQYF.

The V and J genes are TRBV7-9 and TRBJ2-7; the TCRdb D gene call, TRBD2, has no DNA to confirm it. The CDR3 totals 15 residues. Germline CDR1 SEHNR, CDR2 FQNEAQ (reference sequence). The CDR3 protein is CASSLFPGLPYEQYF.

The chain carries TRBV6-2 or TRBV6-3 and TRBJ2-2. CDR3 length equals 14 residues. The germline V gene has CDR1 MNHEY and CDR2 SVGEGT. CDR3 sequence reads: CASSWKPETGELFF.

This chain joins TRBV7-6 and TRBJ2-7; the TRBD2 assignment by TCRdb is unverifiable without DNA. CDR1 is SGHVS and CDR2 is FNYEAQ in the germline V gene. The length of the CDR3 is 13 residues. The CDR3 is CASRPTSGGPQDF. The full variable domain, completed using reference TRBV7-6 and TRBJ2-7, is GAGVSQSPRYKVTKRGQDVALRCDPISGHVSLYWYRQALGQGPEFLTYFNYEAQQDKSGLPNDRFSAERPEGSISTLTIQRTEQRDSAMYRCASRPTSGGPQDFGPGTRLTVT.

The rearrangement joins TRBV6-6 to TRBJ1-1; as DNA is missing, the TRBD1 call by TCRdb cannot be tested. Germline CDR1 is MNHNY and CDR2 is SVGAGI (reference sequence). This CDR3 comprises 14 residues. Here the CDR3 reads CASSRRVGDTEAFF.

The gene calls are TRBV7-9 and TRBJ2-7; the D gene TCRdb calls, TRBD2, cannot be checked with no DNA. The CDR3 consists of 15 residues. Germline V CDR1 and CDR2: SEHNR, FQNEAQ (reference sequence). The CDR3 region is CASSSPEGGWLEQYF.

The V gene is TRBV4-2, the J gene TRBJ1-1; TCRdb gives TRBD1 as the D gene, but with no DNA this cannot be confirmed. From germline, CDR1 is LGHNA and CDR2 YNFKEQ. This CDR3 contains 15 residues. The CDR3 protein is CASSQETRGQGEAFF.

J is TRBJ2-3 and V is TRBV12-3 or TRBV12-4; TCRdb returns TRBD2, unconfirmable since there is no DNA. CDR3 length equals 17 residues. The CDR3 here is CASSLGTGGGAADTQYF.

The chain is built from TRBV14 and TRBJ2-7. This CDR3 region has 13 residues. Germline-derived CDR1 and CDR2 are SGHDN and FVKESK. CDR3 residues: CASSQSTTYEQYF.

The chain has TRBV2 and TRBJ2-5; as DNA is missing, the TRBD1 call by TCRdb cannot be tested. The CDR3 has 15 amino acids. Germline V CDR1 and CDR2: SNHLY, FYNNEI. Here the CDR3 reads CASIQGTPYQETQYF.

V is TRBV6-2 or TRBV6-3 and J is TRBJ2-3. This CDR3 comprises 14 residues. Germline lookup yields CDR1 MNHEY and CDR2 SVGEGT. The CDR3: CASSYLTSTDTQYF.

The V gene is TRBV7-3, the J gene TRBJ1-2. The CDR3 has 15 residues. Germline V gene data show CDR1 as SGHTA and CDR2 as FQGTGA. CDR3 protein: CASSLLPGPPDGYTF.

The chain couples TRBV20-1 to TRBJ2-1; TCRdb's D call, TRBD1, is unchecked because there is no DNA. There are 16 residues in the CDR3. Germline CDR1 is DFQATT and CDR2 is SNEGSKA (reference sequence). CDR3 sequence: CSATPMGGSSYNEQFF.

This chain links TRBV5-5 with TRBJ2-5; without DNA, the TCRdb call of TRBD1 cannot be checked. CDR1 and CDR2 (germline): SGHKS, YYEKEE (reference sequence). This CDR3 is 16 amino acids long. CDR3 loop: CASSLARAGARETQYF.

V gene TRBV29-1 combines with J gene TRBJ2-2. The CDR3 is 13 amino acids. Looked up from germline, CDR1 is SQVTM and CDR2 is ANQGSEA. CDR3 amino acids: CSVEVGNTGELFF.

J is TRBJ2-1 and V is TRBV5-4; TCRdb returns TRBD1, unconfirmable since there is no DNA. This CDR3 comprises 14 residues. The germline CDR1 and CDR2 sequences are SGHNT and YYREEE (reference sequence). CDR3 region: CASSSGTGINEQFF. Using reference TRBV5-4 and TRBJ2-1 for the parts outside the CDR3, the full variable domain is ETGVTQSPTHLIKTRGQQVTLRCSSQSGHNTVSWYQQALGQGPQFIFQYYREEENGRGNFPPRFSGLQFPNYSSELNVNALELDDSALYLCASSSGTGINEQFFGPGTRLTVL.

The chain couples TRBV19 to TRBJ2-1; absent DNA, TCRdb's TRBD2 call cannot be checked. Germline V CDR1 and CDR2: LNHDA, SQIVND (reference sequence). The CDR3 extends over 15 amino acids. The chain's CDR3 is CATRVQRGGGNEQFF.

V and J are TRBV20-1 and TRBJ2-1; TCRdb outputs TRBD1, but without DNA this stays unchecked. The CDR3 has 13 amino acids. Germline CDR1 is DFQATT and CDR2 is SNEGSKA (reference sequence). The chain's CDR3 is CSASWTGPNEQFF.

V usage is TRBV14 and J usage is TRBJ1-5. Germline CDR1 is SGHDN and CDR2 is FVKESK. The length of the CDR3 is 12 residues. CDR3 sequence reads: CASSLFGQPQHF.

This rearrangement joins TRBV13 to TRBJ1-1. Per the germline V gene, CDR1 is PRHDT and CDR2 is FYEKMQ (reference sequence). The CDR3 contains 15 residues. The CDR3 spells CASSLAGVRNTEAFF.

The rearrangement links TRBV11-3 to TRBJ2-3; absent DNA, TCRdb's TRBD2 call cannot be checked. CDR3 length: 14 residues. Germline values: CDR1 SGHNT, CDR2 YENEEA. This chain's CDR3 is CASSPADSTDTQYF.

The chain couples TRBV28 to TRBJ1-2; TCRdb gives TRBD1 as the D gene, but with no DNA this cannot be confirmed. CDR1 is MDHEN, CDR2 SYDVKM, per germline. The CDR3 loop spans 14 amino acids. The CDR3 here is CASSSAGTYSGYTF.

The chain has TRBV6-1 and TRBJ2-3; TCRdb's D call of TRBD2 is untestable without DNA. Germline CDR1 MNHNS, CDR2 SASEGT. The CDR3 is 16 amino acids. CDR3: CASSSVAGGLTDTQYF.

The genes are TRBV5-1 and TRBJ1-6; the D gene TCRdb calls, TRBD1, cannot be checked with no DNA. CDR1 is SGHRS and CDR2 is YFSETQ in the germline V gene. CDR3 length: 15 amino acids. The CDR3 sequence: CASRYDRGFGSPLHF.

The rearrangement joins TRBV7-9 to TRBJ2-5. The CDR3 extends over 14 amino acids. The germline gives CDR1 SEHNR, CDR2 FQNEAQ (reference sequence). The CDR3 region is CASSLLTVQETQYF. Looking up the rest from reference TRBV7-9 and TRBJ2-5 gives the full variable domain: DTGVSQNPRHKITKRGQNVTFRCDPISEHNRLYWYRQTLGQGPEFLTYFQNEAQLEKSRLLSDRFSAERPKGSFSTLEIQRTEQGDSAMYLCASSLLTVQETQYFGPGTRLLVL.

The V call is TRBV7-9, the J call TRBJ2-3; TCRdb gives TRBD2 as the D gene, but with no DNA this cannot be confirmed. The CDR3 is made up of 17 amino acids. CDR1 and CDR2 from the germline V gene are SEHNR and FQNEAQ (reference sequence). CDR3 region: CASSSLTRLGSTDTQYF.